The 30 T cell receptor beta chains presented below share a single source sample, sequenced in a study of graft-versus-host responses after intestinal transplantation. No antigens are known for them. Here immunoSEQ multiplex PCR was the method, and the copy in TCRdb shows in-frame clones only, minus some. In the table there are approximately 75,000 clones, 90% to 95% of which are singletons. The material sequenced was unstimulated CD8+ T cells sorted from spleen or lymph node cells, taken before intestinal transplant. The receptors stem from a human donor who received an intestinal transplant.

The chain has TRBV29-1 and TRBJ1-2; TRBD1 matches 10 bases. Germline CDR1 and CDR2: SQVTM and ANQGSEA. The CDR3 is made up of 13 amino acids. With V trimmed by 3 bases and J by 3 bases, 1 base remained unmatched. The DNA for the CDR3 is TGCAGCGTTGACGGGACAGGGGACTATGGCTACACCTTC. This encodes CSVDGTGDYGYTF.

CDR3 in DNA: TGTGCCAGCACCCGCCGGGGCGGGAGCCCTTTGAATGGCTACACCTTC. Translation: CASTRRGGSPLNGYTF. V is TRBV5-6 and J is TRBJ1-2, with D possibly TRBD1 on 5 matching bases. This CDR3 is built from 16 residues. Germline-derived CDR1 and CDR2 are SGHDT and YYEEEE. V was clipped by 6 bases and J by 6 bases, with 24 bases between them.

The chain employs TRBV10-2 and TRBJ2-2; no reliable D call. Germline V gives CDR1 WSHSY, CDR2 SAAADI. The CDR3 runs to 10 residues. Trimming removed 8 bases from V and 4 bases from J, with 2 bases in between. In DNA, the CDR3 is TGCGCCAGCGGCACCGGGGAGCTGTTTTTT. Translating gives CASGTGELFF.

V usage is TRBV4-1 and J usage is TRBJ2-5; 12 nucleotides match TRBD2. The ends lost 1 base at V and 5 bases at J; junction bases unmatched: 8. Germline V gives CDR1 MGHRA, CDR2 YSYEKL. The CDR3 consists of 17 residues. CDR3 in DNA: TGCGCCAGCAGCCAAGTGGGGCTAGCGGGAGGGCTTGAGACCCAGTACTTC. Protein: CASSQVGLAGGLETQYF.

V usage is TRBV5-1 and J usage is TRBJ2-3, with 9 bases that match TRBD2. This CDR3 is 15 amino acids long. V lost 0 bases, J lost 4 bases, and 3 bases stayed unmatched. Germline lookup yields CDR1 SGHRS and CDR2 YFSETQ. The CDR3 spells CASSLVLAGPDTQYF. CDR3 DNA: TGCGCCAGCAGCTTGGTACTAGCGGGCCCAGATACGCAGTATTTT.

This rearrangement joins TRBV5-6 to TRBJ2-7, with TRBD1 matching 9 bases. Per the germline V gene, CDR1 is SGHDT and CDR2 is YYEEEE. The ends lost 4 bases at V and 3 bases at J; junction bases unmatched: 8. The CDR3 has 15 amino acids. The chain's CDR3 is CASSPPGQGVYEQYF. CDR3 coding DNA: TGTGCCAGCAGCCCACCGGGACAGGGTGTCTACGAGCAGTACTTC.

The rearrangement uses TRBV7-6 and TRBJ2-6; D ambiguous. CDR1 is SGHVS and CDR2 is FNYEAQ in the germline V gene. Trimming took 0 bases from V and 0 from J, leaving 6 bases between them. The CDR3 contains 16 residues. CDR3 amino acids: CASSLAHSSGANVLTF. In DNA form, the CDR3 reads TGTGCCAGCAGCTTAGCGCACAGCTCTGGGGCCAACGTCCTGACTTTC.

The DNA for the CDR3 is TGTGCCAGCAGTGAAGTAGGGAACCAGTACCAAGAGACCCAGTACTTC. This translates into CASSEVGNQYQETQYF. The chain recombines TRBV2 with TRBJ2-5; no firm D call. The germline V and J ends were trimmed by 1 base and 0 bases, with 12 bases remaining between them. This CDR3 is 16 amino acids long. Germline V gene lookup returns CDR1 SNHLY and CDR2 FYNNEI. Full variable domain (remainder filled in from reference TRBV2 and TRBJ2-5): EPEVTQTPSHQVTQMGQEVILRCVPISNHLYFYWYRQILGQKVEFLVSFYNNEISEKSEIFDDQFSVERPDGSNFTLKIRSTKLEDSAMYFCASSEVGNQYQETQYFGPGTRLLVL.

The V and J genes are TRBV4-1 and TRBJ1-2; D gene ambiguous. The CDR3 sequence is 14 residues long. V lost 0 bases and J lost 7, with 12 bases in between. Germline CDR1 reads MGHRA; CDR2 reads YSYEKL. CDR3: CASSQDSGFRGYTF. For the CDR3, the DNA is TGCGCCAGCAGCCAAGATTCAGGTTTTCGTGGCTACACCTTC.

For the CDR3, the DNA is TGTGCCAGCATTCTCACGGCGGGCCTCACAGATACGCAGTATTTT. This encodes CASILTAGLTDTQYF. V is TRBV27 and J is TRBJ2-3; perhaps TRBD2 as D (5 bases). The V end was cut by 7 bases, the J end by 2 bases, with 16 bases between. Germline loops: CDR1 MNHEY, CDR2 SMNVEV (reference sequence). This CDR3 has 15 amino acids.

The rearrangement uses TRBV28 and TRBJ2-1, with TRBD2 matching 8 bases. Germline V lookup: CDR1 MDHEN, CDR2 SYDVKM. This CDR3 is built from 13 residues. V lost 3 bases, J lost 8 bases, and 3 bases stayed unmatched. CDR3 sequence reads: CASSLGSGDEQFF. CDR3 in DNA: TGTGCCAGCAGTTTGGGTAGCGGGGATGAGCAGTTCTTC.

In the case of this clone: This CDR3 is also generated by other DNA sequences in the sample. The chain recombines TRBV29-1 with TRBJ2-5, with no clear D. Per germline, CDR1 SQVTM and CDR2 ANQGSEA. The CDR3 is 10 residues long. The ends were cut back, 2 bases at V and 5 bases at J, with 3 bases in the middle. Written as DNA, the CDR3 is TGCAGCGTTGAACTTGAGACCCAGTACTTC. Residues: CSVELETQYF.

This chain joins TRBV28 and TRBJ2-3; D remains ambiguous. The CDR3 spans 14 residues. With 2 bases removed from V and 4 bases from J, the gap between germline ends came to 10 bases. The germline V gene has CDR1 MDHEN and CDR2 SYDVKM. The CDR3 loop reads CASSLGEVSDTQYF. CDR3 in DNA: TGTGCCAGCAGTTTAGGGGAAGTGTCAGATACGCAGTATTTT.

The chain employs TRBV13 and TRBJ2-1; 11 bases are a match to TRBD2. The CDR3 totals 15 residues. CDR1 is PRHDT, CDR2 FYEKMQ, per germline (reference sequence). The ends lost 4 bases at V and 5 bases at J; junction bases unmatched: 4. Here the CDR3 DNA reads TGTGCCAGCAGCTCCGGACTAGCGGGCAACAATGAGCAGTTCTTC. This codes for CASSSGLAGNNEQFF.

The chain combines TRBV18 with TRBJ1-2; 10 positions agree with TRBD1. V trimming: 5 bases; J trimming: 4 bases; junction bases outside the gene matches: 7. This CDR3 is built from 15 residues. Germline V gene sequence: CDR1 KGHSH, CDR2 LQKENI. CDR3 loop: CASSARDRGIYGYTF. CDR3 in DNA: TGTGCCAGCTCAGCCCGGGACAGGGGAATCTATGGCTACACCTTC.

The rearrangement links TRBV28 to TRBJ2-1; D possibly matches TRBD1 or TRBD2 (7 bases each). The ends were cut back, 4 bases at V and 5 bases at J, with 21 bases in the middle. The germline V gene encodes CDR1 MDHEN and CDR2 SYDVKM. The CDR3 runs to 17 residues. The CDR3: CASSSIILTGRDNEQFF. CDR3 in DNA: TGTGCCAGCAGTTCGATAATATTGACAGGGAGGGACAATGAGCAGTTCTTC.

The V call is TRBV4-2, the J call TRBJ2-7; perhaps TRBD1 as D (5 bases). Trimming pared 5 bases from V and 4 bases from J, leaving 21 bases between. The CDR3 is 16 residues long. The germline V gene has CDR1 LGHNA and CDR2 YNFKEQ. CDR3 in amino acids: CASSYIAGSLNYEQYF. The DNA of the CDR3 is TGTGCCAGCAGCTACATCGCAGGGTCTTTAAATTACGAGCAGTACTTC.

The chain employs TRBV5-6 and TRBJ2-1, with 8 bases identical to TRBD2. Trimming removed 2 bases from V and 7 bases from J; junction bases left unmatched: 11. Looked up from germline, CDR1 is SGHDT and CDR2 is YYEEEE. The CDR3 sequence is 16 residues long. Here the CDR3 reads CASSLISSGSWNEQFF. CDR3 bases: TGTGCCAGCAGCTTAATTTCGAGCGGGAGTTGGAATGAGCAGTTCTTC. The full variable domain, completed using reference TRBV5-6 and TRBJ2-1, is DAGVTQSPTHLIKTRGQQVTLRCSPKSGHDTVSWYQQALGQGPQFIFQYYEEEERQRGNFPDRFSGHQFPNYSSELNVNALLLGDSALYLCASSLISSGSWNEQFFGPGTRLTVL.

This rearrangement joins TRBV27 to TRBJ2-1, with D possibly matching TRBD2 (6 bases). V lost 2 bases to trimming and J lost 4 bases, with 12 bases between them. Per germline, CDR1 MNHEY and CDR2 SMNVEV (reference sequence). The CDR3 spans 15 residues. The CDR3 nucleotides are TGTGCCAGCAGTTTAGCCCCGGGAGCTTACAATGAGCAGTTCTTC. Translation: CASSLAPGAYNEQFF.

The chain couples TRBV11-2 to TRBJ2-2; no definite D call. Germline loops: CDR1 SGHAT, CDR2 FQNNGV. This CDR3 has 12 amino acids. The germline V and J ends were trimmed by 5 bases and 4 bases, with 5 bases remaining between them. DNA for the CDR3: TGTGCCAGCAGCCTACCCACCGGGGAGCTGTTTTTT. Amino acid sequence: CASSLPTGELFF. Looking up the rest from reference TRBV11-2 and TRBJ2-2 gives the full variable domain: EAGVAQSPRYKIIEKRQSVAFWCNPISGHATLYWYQQILGQGPKLLIQFQNNGVVDDSQLPKDRFSAERLKGVDSTLKIQPAKLEDSAVYLCASSLPTGELFFGEGSRLTVL.

This chain connects TRBV6-5 to TRBJ2-1; TRBD2 matches at 7 bases. CDR3 length equals 15 residues. With V trimmed by 1 base and J by 9 bases, 9 bases remained unmatched. Germline assignment: CDR1 MNHEY and CDR2 SVGAGI. The CDR3 loop reads CASSYLGGGPGEQFF. Here the CDR3 DNA reads TGTGCCAGCAGTTACTTGGGGGGAGGGCCAGGTGAGCAGTTCTTC.

V is TRBV11-3 and J is TRBJ2-3; 9 bases are shared with TRBD1. Unmatched junction bases numbered 10, after V lost 5 bases and J lost 1 base. Germline V CDR1 and CDR2: SGHNT, YENEEA. This CDR3 contains 17 residues. CDR3 in amino acids: CASSSRRTGERTDTQYF. The CDR3 coding sequence is TGTGCCAGCAGCAGTAGACGGACAGGGGAACGCACAGATACGCAGTATTTT.

This chain uses TRBV5-6 with TRBJ2-5; D not resolved. Near its end, the DNA agrees better with TRBJ2-7, so the J call may be wrong. CDR3 length equals 13 residues. Germline values: CDR1 SGHDT, CDR2 YYEEEE. The CDR3 DNA reads as TGTGCCAGCAGCTTGGGACTTCTTCTCGAGCAGTACTTC. Translation gives CASSLGLLLEQYF.

This sequence joins TRBV7-7 and TRBJ2-2; D is perhaps TRBD1 or TRBD2 (5 bases each). Germline loops: CDR1 SSHAT, CDR2 FNYEAQ (reference sequence). Trimming cost V 5 bases and J 1 base, with 11 bases left between them. This CDR3 contains 15 residues. The CDR3 reads CASSPGPQNTGELFF. The CDR3 DNA reads as TGTGCCAGCAGCCCGGGACCGCAGAACACCGGGGAGCTGTTTTTT.

The chain employs TRBV30 and TRBJ2-7, with a possible D match to TRBD2 (6 bases). The CDR3 has 14 residues. V lost 1 base to trimming and J lost 0 bases, with 10 bases between them. The germline gives CDR1 GTSNPN, CDR2 SVGIG (reference sequence). CDR3 coding DNA: TGTGCCTGGAGTGGCCCGACTAGCTCCTACGAGCAGTACTTC. Its protein is CAWSGPTSSYEQYF.

The chain joins TRBV19 to TRBJ2-7; possible D gene TRBD2, 6 bases. Trimming took 5 bases from V and 6 from J, leaving 14 bases between them. The CDR3 is made up of 13 amino acids. Germline CDR1 reads LNHDA; CDR2 reads SQIVND (reference sequence). CDR3 residues: CASSGMAGIEQYF. The CDR3 DNA follows: TGTGCCAGTAGTGGTATGGCGGGGATCGAGCAGTACTTC.

In DNA form, the CDR3 reads TGTGCCAGCAGTTTGAATCAGGGAACTGAAAAACTGTTTTTT. Its translation: CASSLNQGTEKLFF. The rearrangement links TRBV28 to TRBJ1-4; the D gene is possibly TRBD1 (5 bases). Trimming stripped 3 bases from V and 7 bases from J, with 12 bases between. In germline, CDR1 is MDHEN, CDR2 SYDVKM. The CDR3 totals 14 residues.

The J gene is TRBJ2-3, the V gene TRBV5-1; 7 nucleotides match TRBD2. J was trimmed by 2 bases and V by 0 bases; bases with no gene match: 6. The CDR3 is 16 residues long. Germline values: CDR1 SGHRS, CDR2 YFSETQ. CDR3 nucleotide sequence: TGCGCCAGCAGCTTGGCCAAGGGACTATTCACAGATACGCAGTATTTT. Amino acids: CASSLAKGLFTDTQYF.

The chain employs TRBV27 and TRBJ2-7; no reliable D call. This CDR3 contains 13 residues. Germline loops: CDR1 MNHEY, CDR2 SMNVEV (reference sequence). Deletions cut 2 bases from V and 0 bases from J, with 5 bases between. Written as DNA, the CDR3 is TGTGCCAGCAGTTTAGACTTCTCCTACGAGCAGTACTTC. This sequence encodes CASSLDFSYEQYF.

V is TRBV5-5 and J is TRBJ2-7; no clear D gene. The V end lost 0 bases, the J end lost 6 bases, and 13 bases lay between the germline ends. CDR3 length: 14 residues. Per germline, CDR1 SGHKS and CDR2 YYEKEE (reference sequence). The CDR3 spells CASSLGEGTSEQYF. In DNA, the CDR3 is TGTGCCAGCAGCTTGGGCGAAGGCACCTCCGAGCAGTACTTC.